The 18 T cell receptor beta chains reported below all come from one sample, sequenced in a study of T cell changes during pregnancy in multiple sclerosis. This table comes from immunoSEQ multiplex PCR, and its TCRdb copy is limited to in-frame clones, with some not included. The sample lists about 92,000 clones; around 92% were seen once. The specimen was peripheral blood, collected in the first trimester of pregnancy. Every receptor here comes from a female donor with multiple sclerosis, enrolled in a pregnancy study.

This clone turned up a few times. This chain connects TRBV2 to TRBJ1-5; possibly TRBD1 for D (5 bases). Germline lookup yields CDR1 SNHLY and CDR2 FYNNEI. There are 15 residues in the CDR3. The V and J ends lost 5 bases and 7 bases respectively, with 18 bases between them. In DNA, the CDR3 is TGTGCCAGCAGTTCACTTCAGGATTCAGGGCAGCCCCAGCATTTT. Encoded protein: CASSSLQDSGQPQHF. Using reference TRBV2 and TRBJ1-5 for the parts outside the CDR3, the full variable domain is EPEVTQTPSHQVTQMGQEVILRCVPISNHLYFYWYRQILGQKVEFLVSFYNNEISEKSEIFDDQFSVERPDGSNFTLKIRSTKLEDSAMYFCASSSLQDSGQPQHFGDGTRLSIL.

The gene calls are TRBV4-2 and TRBJ2-5, with TRBD2 matching over 10 bases. Looked up from germline, CDR1 is LGHNA and CDR2 is YNFKEQ. The CDR3 consists of 18 residues. The V gene end was trimmed by 1 base and the J gene end by 2 bases; junction bases not matched to a gene: 10. In DNA form, the CDR3 reads TGTGCCAGCAGCCAAGTGCGAGCGGGAGGGCCGCGGCAAGAGACCCAGTACTTC. Translation: CASSQVRAGGPRQETQYF.

This chain joins TRBV27 and TRBJ2-7, with D possibly matching TRBD1 (6 bases). The CDR3 has 13 residues. Per the germline V gene, CDR1 is MNHEY and CDR2 is SMNVEV (reference sequence). V gave up 5 bases and J gave up 5 bases, with 13 bases separating them. This CDR3 reads CASSLTDSNEQYF. For the CDR3, the DNA is TGTGCCAGCAGTCTCACGGACAGCAACGAGCAGTACTTC.

The V and J genes are TRBV4-3 and TRBJ2-3, with D maybe TRBD2 (5 bases). V lost 3 bases to trimming and J lost 2 bases, with 15 bases between them. Germline V lookup: CDR1 LGHNA, CDR2 YSLEER. The CDR3 sequence is 16 residues long. The CDR3 DNA follows: TGCGCCAGCAGCCAGAGCTCCCACGGGGACACAGATACGCAGTATTTT. Translation: CASSQSSHGDTDTQYF.

The chain has TRBV5-1 and TRBJ2-1; 10 nucleotides align to TRBD1. The V and J ends lost 4 bases and 10 bases, in that order; junction bases with no gene match: 5. Germline V lookup: CDR1 SGHRS, CDR2 YFSETQ. This CDR3 spans 13 amino acids. In DNA, the CDR3 is TGCGCCAGCAGCGGGACAGGGGTCATCGAGCAGTTCTTC. Translating it yields CASSGTGVIEQFF. The complete variable domain, with remaining parts taken from reference TRBV5-1 and TRBJ2-1, reads KAGVTQTPRYLIKTRGQQVTLSCSPISGHRSVSWYQQTPGQGLQFLFEYFSETQRNKGNFPGRFSGRQFSNSRSEMNVSTLELGDSALYLCASSGTGVIEQFFGPGTRLTVL.

V is TRBV9 and J is TRBJ2-7; 10 bases line up with TRBD1. Trimming took 4 bases from V and 1 from J; bases not matched to a gene: 14. CDR1 is SGDLS and CDR2 is YYNGEE in the germline V gene. There are 18 residues in the CDR3. CDR3 DNA: TGTGCCAGCAGCCGAGATTTACGGACAGGGGGGATATCCTACGAGCAGTACTTC. Its translation: CASSRDLRTGGISYEQYF.

This clone has only one observation. V usage is TRBV5-1 and J usage is TRBJ1-1; D might be TRBD1 (5 bases). The CDR3 is 12 residues long. Germline CDR1 SGHRS, CDR2 YFSETQ. The V and J ends lost 1 base and 6 bases respectively, with 7 bases between them. DNA for the CDR3: TGCGCCAGCAGCTTGCCAGGGCCTGAAGCTTTCTTT. This sequence encodes CASSLPGPEAFF.

The chain recombines TRBV6-6 with TRBJ2-2; 8 nucleotides line up with TRBD2. The junction had 5 bases not matched to a gene; V was cut back by 7 bases and J by 4 bases. The CDR3 is made up of 14 amino acids. The germline V gene encodes CDR1 MNHNY and CDR2 SVGAGI (reference sequence). The CDR3 region has the DNA TGTGCCAGCACCTCGAGCGGGAGCACCGGGGAGCTGTTTTTT. It encodes CASTSSGSTGELFF.

For this clone: Different DNA sequences within this sample yield the same CDR3. V is TRBV5-1 and J is TRBJ1-2; no reliable D call. Germline CDR1 reads SGHRS; CDR2 reads YFSETQ. V was shortened by 3 bases and J by 4 bases, with 13 bases between the two germline ends. This CDR3 is 14 amino acids long. The CDR3, as DNA: TGCGCCAGCAGCTCGACGGGGAGCGCCTATGGCTACACCTTC. Protein sequence: CASSSTGSAYGYTF.

The chain has TRBV29-1 and TRBJ1-1; 8 positions match TRBD1. V lost 8 bases and J lost 4; bases outside the gene matches: 6. Germline V gives CDR1 SQVTM, CDR2 ANQGSEA. The CDR3 loop spans 12 amino acids. The CDR3: CSTATGGTEAFF. The CDR3 DNA reads TGCAGCACAGCTACAGGGGGCACTGAAGCTTTCTTT. Full variable domain (missing parts from reference TRBV29-1 and TRBJ1-1): SAVISQKPSRDICQRGTSLTIQCQVDSQVTMMFWYRQQPGQSLTLIATANQGSEATYESGFVIDKFPISRPNLTFSTLTVSNMSPEDSSIYLCSTATGGTEAFFGQGTRLTVV.

The rearrangement uses TRBV27 and TRBJ2-7, with TRBD1 matching over 7 bases. This CDR3 has 15 residues. Losses at the gene ends were 6 bases for V and 3 bases for J; bases not matched to a gene: 11. The germline gives CDR1 MNHEY, CDR2 SMNVEV (reference sequence). The CDR3 DNA follows: TGTGCCAGCAGGTTAAGACAGGGAAGGTTCTACGAGCAGTACTTC. Translating it yields CASRLRQGRFYEQYF.

The chain joins TRBV2 to TRBJ2-2; TRBD2 agrees at 7 bases. The junction had 6 bases not matched to a gene; V was cut back by 10 bases and J by 7 bases. This CDR3 contains 12 residues. The germline gives CDR1 SNHLY, CDR2 FYNNEI. CDR3 loop: CATASGVGELFF. CDR3 coding DNA: TGTGCCACTGCGAGCGGGGTCGGGGAGCTGTTTTTT. Based on the CDR3 plus reference TRBV2 and TRBJ2-2, the full variable domain is EPEVTQTPSHQVTQMGQEVILRCVPISNHLYFYWYRQILGQKVEFLVSFYNNEISEKSEIFDDQFSVERPDGSNFTLKIRSTKLEDSAMYFCATASGVGELFFGEGSRLTVL.

The rearrangement links TRBV14 to TRBJ2-7; a possible D gene is TRBD2 (6 bases). Germline assignment: CDR1 SGHDN and CDR2 FVKESK. Trimming removed 4 bases from V and 1 base from J, with 11 bases in between. This CDR3 contains 14 residues. For the CDR3, the DNA is TGTGCCAGCAGCCTCCTTGGGGGGTCCTACGAGCAGTACTTC. This codes for CASSLLGGSYEQYF.

V usage is TRBV7-9 and J usage is TRBJ1-2, with a tentative D call TRBD1 (5 bases). With 1 base removed from V and 8 bases from J, the gap between germline ends came to 11 bases. Germline-derived CDR1 and CDR2 are SEHNR and FQNEAQ (reference sequence). The CDR3 loop spans 13 amino acids. The CDR3 bases are TGTGCCAGCAGCTTAGGGCAGGGTGACGGCTACACCTTC. Translation: CASSLGQGDGYTF.

The V gene is TRBV6-5, the J gene TRBJ1-1; tentatively, D is TRBD1 (6 bases). Deletions cut 2 bases from V and 2 bases from J, with 6 bases between. CDR1 MNHEY and CDR2 SVGAGI come from the germline V gene. There are 13 residues in the CDR3. CDR3 coding DNA: TGTGCCAGCAGTTACGGGGGCAACACTGAAGCTTTCTTT. It codes for CASSYGGNTEAFF.

The chain uses TRBV28 and TRBJ2-1; TRBD1 aligns across 8 bases. V trimming: 7 bases; J trimming: 4 bases; junction bases outside the gene matches: 12. The germline V gene encodes CDR1 MDHEN and CDR2 SYDVKM. This CDR3 has 16 amino acids. The CDR3 is CASISWRDRSYNEQFF. In nucleotides, the CDR3 is TGTGCCAGCATTAGTTGGCGGGACAGGTCATACAATGAGCAGTTCTTC. Based on the CDR3 plus reference TRBV28 and TRBJ2-1, the full variable domain is DVKVTQSSRYLVKRTGEKVFLECVQDMDHENMFWYRQDPGLGLRLIYFSYDVKMKEKGDIPEGYSVSREKKERFSLILESASTNQTSMYLCASISWRDRSYNEQFFGPGTRLTVL.

The chain combines TRBV2 with TRBJ2-5, with 12 bases fitting TRBD2. The CDR3 length is 15 residues. Germline CDR1 SNHLY, CDR2 FYNNEI. V shed 7 bases, J shed 4 bases, and the junction held 7 bases outside the gene matches. Here the CDR3 DNA reads TGTGCCAGCACCAGACTAGCGGGAGACGTAGAGACCCAGTACTTC. Translating gives CASTRLAGDVETQYF.

The V call is TRBV6-4, the J call TRBJ1-1, with 9 bases identical to TRBD1. This CDR3 has 14 amino acids. Germline loops: CDR1 MRHNA, CDR2 SNTAGT. Losses at the gene ends were 6 bases for V and 6 bases for J; bases not matched to a gene: 8. The DNA of the CDR3 is TGTGCCAGCAGATGGACAGGGGAGGCATCTGAAGCTTTCTTT. Amino acid sequence: CASRWTGEASEAFF.